This is a list of T cell receptor beta chains from one sample in a study of technical replicates of blood from several donors. Clones were sequenced by immunoSEQ multiplex PCR, and TCRdb holds only the in-frame ones, with some missing. This table holds roughly 50,000 clones, about 95% found once. The specimen sequenced was PBMCs. These receptors all stem from a human donor in good health. Some clones in this sample may be carry-over from other donors' samples. The CDR3 runs from the conserved cysteine through the conserved F or W. A D gene is named only where the DNA matches it firmly.

>TRBV7-3|TRBD2
CASSSSGTRDNEQFF
>TRBV20-1|-
CSAEQGAFF
>TRBV6-5|TRBD1
CASSGQENTEAFF
>TRBV5-4|-
CASSYTGLISGNTIYF
>TRBV12-5|-
CASGLARGALGNEQFF
>TRBV7-2|TRBD2
CASSLATGRQYEQYF
>TRBV5-1|-
CASSSRGHGGQPQHF
>TRBV9|TRBD1
CASSAPGQGHNEQFF
>TRBV6-1|TRBD1
CASTIGTGPWDTIYF
>TRBV6-5|TRBD2
CASSYDSLAGGTQYF
>TRBV7-6|-
CASSQSRDYNEQFF
>TRBV5-1|TRBD1
CASSLAQGVGEQYF
>TRBV9|TRBD1
CASSPQDRGDSPLHF
>TRBV29-1|TRBD2
CSVAHLGLAGSYNEQFF
>TRBV29-1|TRBD1
CSAGQGEGYTF
>TRBV11-3|TRBD1
CASSPGTATEAFF